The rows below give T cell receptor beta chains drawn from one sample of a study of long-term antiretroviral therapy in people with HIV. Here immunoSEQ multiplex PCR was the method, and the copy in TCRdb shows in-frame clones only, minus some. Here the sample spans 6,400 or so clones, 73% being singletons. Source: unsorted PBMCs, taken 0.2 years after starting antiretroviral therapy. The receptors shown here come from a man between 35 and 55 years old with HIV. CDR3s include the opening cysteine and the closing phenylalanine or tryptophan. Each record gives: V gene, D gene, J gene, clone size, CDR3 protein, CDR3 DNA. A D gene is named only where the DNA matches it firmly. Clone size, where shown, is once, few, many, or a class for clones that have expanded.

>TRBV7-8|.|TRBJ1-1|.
CASTVTVNTEAFF
TGTGCCAGCACCGTGACAGTGAACACTGAAGCTTTCTTT
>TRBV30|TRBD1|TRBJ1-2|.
CAWSSGTGEGYGYTF
TGTGCCTGGAGTAGCGGGACAGGGGAAGGGTATGGCTACACCTTC
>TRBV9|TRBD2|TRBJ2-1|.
CASSPKGLAGGFYNEQFF
TGTGCCAGCAGCCCGAAGGGACTAGCGGGGGGATTTTACAATGAGCAGTTCTTC
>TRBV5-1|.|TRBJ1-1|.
CASSLGGVEAFF
TGCGCCAGCAGCTTGGGAGGGGTTGAAGCTTTCTTT
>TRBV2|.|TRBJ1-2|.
CASIRVRDGYTF
TGTGCCAGCATAAGGGTCCGGGATGGCTACACCTTC
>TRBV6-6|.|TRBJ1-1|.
CASIPTGGTEAFF
TGTGCCAGCATCCCCACGGGGGGCACTGAAGCTTTCTTT
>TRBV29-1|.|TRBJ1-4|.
CSVEDGALGAEKLFF
TGCAGCGTTGAAGATGGGGCCCTTGGGGCCGAAAAACTGTTTTTT
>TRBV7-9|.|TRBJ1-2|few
CASSLGVSSGDGYTF
TGTGCCAGCAGCTTAGGCGTCAGCAGTGGTGATGGCTACACCTTC
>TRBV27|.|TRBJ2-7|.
CASSLSGRLSSYEQYF
TGTGCCAGCAGTTTATCGGGACGGTTGAGCTCCTACGAGCAGTACTTC
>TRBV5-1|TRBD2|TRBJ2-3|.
CASSLRLAGGRDTDTQYF
TGCGCCAGCAGCTTACGACTAGCGGGGGGGCGGGACACAGATACGCAGTATTTT
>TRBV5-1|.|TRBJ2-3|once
CASSLALAETDTQYF
TGCGCCAGCAGCTTGGCGTTGGCAGAAACAGATACGCAGTATTTT
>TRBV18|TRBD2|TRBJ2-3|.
CASSPPSGATTDTQYF
TGTGCCAGCTCACCACCTAGCGGGGCAACCACAGATACGCAGTATTTT
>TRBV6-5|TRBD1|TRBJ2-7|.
CASRPGQGEVEQYF
TGTGCCAGCCGGCCGGGACAGGGTGAGGTCGAGCAGTACTTC
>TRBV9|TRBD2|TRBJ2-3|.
CASSVAGGRTDTQYF
TGTGCCAGCAGCGTAGCGGGGGGGCGCACAGATACGCAGTATTTT
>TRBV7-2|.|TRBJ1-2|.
CASSLVGPTDYGYTF
TGTGCCAGCAGCTTAGTGGGTCCAACGGACTATGGCTACACCTTC
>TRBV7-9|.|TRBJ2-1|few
CASSFGAGADNEQFF
TGTGCCAGCAGCTTCGGGGCAGGGGCGGACAATGAGCAGTTCTTC
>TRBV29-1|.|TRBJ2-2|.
CSVAQNTGELFF
TGCAGCGTTGCACAGAACACCGGGGAGCTGTTTTTT
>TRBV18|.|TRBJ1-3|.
CASSPQTASTGNTIYF
TGTGCCAGCTCACCACAGACAGCTTCCACTGGAAACACCATATATTTT
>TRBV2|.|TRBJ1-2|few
CASSGQVDYGYTF
TGTGCCAGCAGTGGACAGGTGGACTATGGCTACACCTTC
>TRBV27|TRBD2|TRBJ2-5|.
CASSPRGRGAQETQYF
TGTGCCAGCAGTCCCCGGGGGCGGGGGGCCCAAGAGACCCAGTACTTC
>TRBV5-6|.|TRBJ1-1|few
CASSLRGGGWNTEAFF
TGTGCCAGCAGCTTGCGGGGGGGCGGTTGGAACACTGAAGCTTTCTTT
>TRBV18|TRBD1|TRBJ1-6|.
CASSRTGGGDNSPLHF
TGTGCCAGCTCACGTACAGGGGGCGGAGATAATTCACCCCTCCACTTT
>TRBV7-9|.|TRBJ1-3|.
CASSQVRNTIYF
TGTGCCAGCAGCCAAGTTAGAAACACCATATATTTT
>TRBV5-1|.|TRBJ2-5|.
CASSLRGYQETQYF
TGCGCCAGCAGTTTGCGGGGATACCAAGAGACCCAGTACTTC
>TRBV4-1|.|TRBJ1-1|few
CASSHPSGGTEAFF
TGCGCCAGCAGCCATCCTAGTGGAGGCACTGAAGCTTTCTTT
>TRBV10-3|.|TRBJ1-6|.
CAISESNPSSYNSPLHF
TGTGCCATCAGTGAGTCGAACCCGAGCTCCTATAATTCACCCCTCCACTTT
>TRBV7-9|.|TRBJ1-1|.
CASSLEGRGAEAFF
TGTGCCAGCAGCTTAGAGGGTCGGGGAGCTGAAGCTTTCTTT
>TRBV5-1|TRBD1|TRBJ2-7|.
CASSLIDRGYEQYF
TGCGCCAGCAGCCTTATTGACAGGGGTTACGAGCAGTACTTC
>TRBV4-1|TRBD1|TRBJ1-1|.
CASSPRQGNTEAFF
TGCGCCAGCAGCCCTAGACAGGGAAACACTGAAGCTTTCTTT
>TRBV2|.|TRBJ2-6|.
CASGGSSPGANVLTF
TGTGCCAGCGGGGGCAGTTCTCCCGGGGCCAACGTCCTGACTTTC
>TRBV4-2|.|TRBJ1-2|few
CASSQDQALYGYTF
TGTGCCAGCAGCCAAGATCAGGCCCTCTATGGCTACACCTTC
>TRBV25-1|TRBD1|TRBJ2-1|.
CASRWDRDANEQFF
TGTGCCAGCAGATGGGACAGGGACGCCAATGAGCAGTTCTTC
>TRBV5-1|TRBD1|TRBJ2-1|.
CASSSFRGNEQFF
TGCGCCAGCAGCTCCTTCAGGGGGAATGAGCAGTTCTTC
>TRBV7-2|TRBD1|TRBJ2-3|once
CASSPEWTGGTDTQYF
TGTGCCAGCAGCCCCGAATGGACAGGGGGAACAGATACGCAGTATTTT
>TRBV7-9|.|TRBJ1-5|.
CASSLFVAGDILGNQPQHF
TGTGCCAGCAGCTTATTTGTGGCCGGAGATATACTGGGCAATCAGCCCCAGCATTTT
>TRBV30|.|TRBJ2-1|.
CAWSVGTYNEQFF
TGTGCCTGGAGTGTTGGGACATACAATGAGCAGTTCTTC
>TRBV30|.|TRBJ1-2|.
CAWTSPRLGGYTF
TGTGCCTGGACCTCGCCTAGACTAGGAGGCTACACCTTC
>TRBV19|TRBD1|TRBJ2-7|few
CASSIVGTGGNEQYF
TGTGCCAGTAGTATAGTTGGGACAGGGGGCAACGAGCAGTACTTC
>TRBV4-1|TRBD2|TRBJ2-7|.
CASSPLGGTRREQYF
TGCGCCAGCAGCCCCCTGGGAGGGACCCGGAGGGAGCAGTACTTC
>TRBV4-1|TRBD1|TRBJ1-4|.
CASSQVGTGGDEKLFF
TGCGCCAGCAGCCAAGTGGGGACAGGGGGGGATGAAAAACTGTTTTTT
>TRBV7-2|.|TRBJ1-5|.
CASSLESNQPQHF
TGTGCCAGCAGCTTAGAGAGCAATCAGCCCCAGCATTTT
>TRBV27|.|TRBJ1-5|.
CASSLGFLQPQHF
TGTGCCAGCAGTTTGGGGTTCCTTCAGCCCCAGCATTTT
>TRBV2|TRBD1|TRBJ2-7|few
CASSERGLSYEQYF
TGTGCCAGCAGCGAGAGGGGGCTCTCCTACGAGCAGTACTTC
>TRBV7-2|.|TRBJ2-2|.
CASSLGNTGELFF
TGTGCCAGCAGCTTGGGGAACACCGGGGAGCTGTTTTTT
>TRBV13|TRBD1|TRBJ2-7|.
CASSSGTGNEQYF
TGTGCCAGCAGCTCAGGGACAGGGAACGAGCAGTACTTC
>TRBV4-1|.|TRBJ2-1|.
CASSSDFTTYNEQFF
TGCGCCAGCAGCTCGGACTTTACGACCTACAATGAGCAGTTCTTC
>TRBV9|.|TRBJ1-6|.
CASSPSGRGDSPLHF
TGTGCCAGCAGCCCTAGTGGCAGAGGCGATTCACCCCTCCACTTT
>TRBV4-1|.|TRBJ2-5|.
CASSQDRGGYETQYF
TGCGCCAGCAGCCAAGATCGAGGGGGTTACGAGACCCAGTACTTC
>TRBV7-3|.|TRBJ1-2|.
CASSLLPTGRGYTF
TGTGCCAGCAGCCTCCTCCCGACAGGTCGTGGCTACACCTTC
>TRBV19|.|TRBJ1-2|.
CASKRVPGEDWSYGYTF
TGTGCCAGTAAAAGGGTACCAGGGGAAGACTGGAGCTATGGCTACACCTTC
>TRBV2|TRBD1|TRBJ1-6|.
CASSPRTGINNSPLHF
TGTGCCAGCAGTCCTCGGACAGGGATCAATAATTCACCCCTCCACTTT
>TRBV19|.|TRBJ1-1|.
CASSILRAMNTEAFF
TGTGCCAGTAGTATCCTCAGAGCAATGAACACTGAAGCTTTCTTT
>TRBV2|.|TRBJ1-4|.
CASTRDRNEKLFF
TGTGCCAGCACCCGGGACCGCAATGAAAAACTGTTTTTT
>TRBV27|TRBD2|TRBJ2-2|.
CASSFFMGRGTGELFF
TGTGCCAGCAGTTTCTTTATGGGGAGGGGTACCGGGGAGCTGTTTTTT
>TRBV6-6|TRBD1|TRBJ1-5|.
CASSRDRGPGGQPQHF
TGTGCCAGCAGTCGGGACAGGGGGCCAGGGGGTCAGCCCCAGCATTTT
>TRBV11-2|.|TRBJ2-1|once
CASSLGGPTEQFF
TGTGCCAGCAGCTTGGGGGGGCCGACTGAGCAGTTCTTC
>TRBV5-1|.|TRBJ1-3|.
CASSLAATGNTIYF
TGCGCCAGCAGCTTGGCGGCTACTGGAAACACCATATATTTT
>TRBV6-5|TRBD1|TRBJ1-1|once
CASSYSSGGTEAFF
TGTGCCAGCAGTTACTCCTCAGGGGGCACTGAAGCTTTCTTT
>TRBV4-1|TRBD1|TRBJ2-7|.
CASSQNAGQGYEQYF
TGCGCCAGCAGCCAAAACGCGGGACAGGGCTACGAGCAGTACTTC
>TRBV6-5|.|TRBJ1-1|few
CASSLRTSNTEAFF
TGTGCCAGCAGCCTGCGGACGTCGAACACTGAAGCTTTCTTT